A single sample gave rise to the 7 T cell receptor beta chains below, sequenced in a study of T cells in localized non-small cell lung cancer. Generated by immunoSEQ multiplex PCR, the TCRdb table keeps only in-frame clones and is missing some. In the table there are roughly 34,000 clones, about 85% of which are singletons. Material: peripheral blood mononuclear cells, obtained before any cancer treatment. The receptor set was obtained from a man aged 35 to 70 with stage III lung adenocarcinoma.

The chain couples TRBV5-4 to TRBJ2-7; D not resolved. Trimming pared 0 bases from V and 0 bases from J, leaving 4 bases between. CDR1 is SGHNT, CDR2 YYREEE, per germline (reference sequence). CDR3 length: 13 amino acids. The CDR3 protein is CASSLGASYEQYF. CDR3 nucleotides: TGTGCCAGCAGCTTGGGGGCCTCCTACGAGCAGTACTTC.

This rearrangement joins TRBV7-9 to TRBJ2-7; no definite D call. Germline V gene sequence: CDR1 SEHNR, CDR2 FQNEAQ (reference sequence). The CDR3 loop spans 11 amino acids. V shed 8 bases and J shed 6 bases, with 11 bases lying between them. CDR3 protein: CASDKSGEQYF. In nucleotides, the CDR3 is TGTGCCAGCGACAAGTCCGGCGAGCAGTACTTC.

The chain couples TRBV11-2 to TRBJ2-5; no reliable D call. Per germline, CDR1 SGHAT and CDR2 FQNNGV. The CDR3 length is 17 residues. V lost 1 base and J 4 bases, leaving 19 bases between the germline ends. The CDR3 DNA is TGTGCCAGCAGCTTAGGCCGAGTAGGGTTGTCAGTAGAGACCCAGTACTTC. Amino acids: CASSLGRVGLSVETQYF.

The V gene is TRBV6-1, the J gene TRBJ1-5, with D perhaps matching TRBD1 (6 bases). The ends were cut back, 8 bases at V and 3 bases at J, with 8 bases in the middle. Germline CDR1 MNHNS, CDR2 SASEGT. The CDR3 runs 12 residues. CDR3 region: CASGGANQPQHF. CDR3 nucleotide sequence: TGTGCCAGCGGGGGGGCCAATCAGCCCCAGCATTTT.

The rearrangement joins TRBV7-2 to TRBJ1-6; D not resolved. Germline lookup yields CDR1 SGHTA and CDR2 FQGNSA. The CDR3 is 13 residues long. V was pared by 5 bases and J by 8 bases, with 10 bases between. CDR3 nucleotide sequence: TGTGCCAGCAGCCCACGCTGGGATTCACCCCTCCACTTT. This sequence encodes CASSPRWDSPLHF. The full variable domain, rest sourced from reference TRBV7-2 and TRBJ1-6, is GAGVSQSPSNKVTEKGKDVELRCDPISGHTALYWYRQSLGQGLEFLIYFQGNSAPDKSGLPSDRFSAERTGGSVSTLTIQRTQQEDSAVYLCASSPRWDSPLHFGNGTRLTVT.

The chain is built from TRBV30 and TRBJ1-6; tentative D call: TRBD1 (5 bases). Trimming removed 3 bases at V and 5 bases at J, with 14 bases between. The CDR3 contains 15 residues. Germline V gene lookup returns CDR1 GTSNPN and CDR2 SVGIG (reference sequence). This CDR3 is CAWRIRDRDNSPLHF. As DNA, the CDR3 is TGTGCCTGGAGGATCCGGGACCGTGATAATTCACCCCTCCACTTT.

The V gene is TRBV5-4, the J gene TRBJ2-1; 12 nucleotides match TRBD2. The CDR3 is made up of 19 amino acids. V lost 4 bases to trimming and J lost 0 bases; unmatched junction nucleotides: 11. Germline CDR1 is SGHNT and CDR2 is YYREEE (reference sequence). The CDR3 loop is CASSPRGLAGGSSYNEQFF. CDR3 bases: TGTGCCAGCAGCCCCCGGGGGCTAGCGGGGGGGAGCTCCTACAATGAGCAGTTCTTC.